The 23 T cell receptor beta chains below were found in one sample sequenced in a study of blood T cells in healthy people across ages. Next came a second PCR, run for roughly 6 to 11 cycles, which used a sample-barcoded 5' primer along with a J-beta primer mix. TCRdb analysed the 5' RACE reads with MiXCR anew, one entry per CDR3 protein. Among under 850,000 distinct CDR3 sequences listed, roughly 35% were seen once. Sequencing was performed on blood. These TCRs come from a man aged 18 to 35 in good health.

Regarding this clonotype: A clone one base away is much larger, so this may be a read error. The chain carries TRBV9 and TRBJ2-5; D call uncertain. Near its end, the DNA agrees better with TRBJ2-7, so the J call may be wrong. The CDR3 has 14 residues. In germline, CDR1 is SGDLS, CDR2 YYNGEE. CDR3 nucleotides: TGTGCCAGCAGCGTAGCTCCCGGACCGAGCGAGCAGTACTTC. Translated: CASSVAPGPSEQYF.

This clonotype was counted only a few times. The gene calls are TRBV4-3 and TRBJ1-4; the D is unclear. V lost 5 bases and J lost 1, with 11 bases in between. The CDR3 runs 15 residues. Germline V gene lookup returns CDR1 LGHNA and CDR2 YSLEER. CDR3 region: CASSALTGTNEKLFF. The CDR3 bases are TGCGCCAGCAGCGCCCTGACGGGAACTAATGAAAAACTGTTTTTT.

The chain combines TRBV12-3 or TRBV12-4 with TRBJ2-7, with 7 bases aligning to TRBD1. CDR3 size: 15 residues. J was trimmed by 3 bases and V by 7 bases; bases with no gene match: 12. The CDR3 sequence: CASTPERAGGYEQYF. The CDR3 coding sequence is TGTGCCAGCACCCCTGAAAGAGCAGGGGGCTACGAGCAGTACTTC.

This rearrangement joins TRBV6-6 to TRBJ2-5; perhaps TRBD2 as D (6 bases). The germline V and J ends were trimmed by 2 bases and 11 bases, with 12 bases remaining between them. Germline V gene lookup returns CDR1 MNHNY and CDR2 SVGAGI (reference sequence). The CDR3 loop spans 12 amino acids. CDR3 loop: CASSYAGREQYF. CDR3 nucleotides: TGTGCCAGCAGTTACGCCGGGAGAGAGCAGTACTTC.

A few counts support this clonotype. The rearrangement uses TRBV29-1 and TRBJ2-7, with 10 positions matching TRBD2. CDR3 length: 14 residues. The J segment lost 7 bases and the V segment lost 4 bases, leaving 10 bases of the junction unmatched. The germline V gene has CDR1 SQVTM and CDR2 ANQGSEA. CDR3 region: CSVVGLAGDYEQYF. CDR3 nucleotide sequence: TGCAGCGTTGTAGGGCTAGCGGGGGACTATGAGCAGTACTTC.

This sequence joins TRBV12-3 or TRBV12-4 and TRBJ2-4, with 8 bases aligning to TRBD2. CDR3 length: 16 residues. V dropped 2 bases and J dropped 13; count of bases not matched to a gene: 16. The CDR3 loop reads CASSLRATGRAGEQYF. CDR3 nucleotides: TGTGCCAGCAGTTTAAGGGCTACCGGGAGGGCGGGTGAGCAGTACTTC.

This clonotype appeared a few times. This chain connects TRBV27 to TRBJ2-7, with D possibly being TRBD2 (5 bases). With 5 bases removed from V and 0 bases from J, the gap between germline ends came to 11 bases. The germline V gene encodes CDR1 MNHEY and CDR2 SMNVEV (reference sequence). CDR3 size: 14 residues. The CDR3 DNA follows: TGTGCCAGCAGTGTAAGGGAGACCTCCTACGAGCAGTACTTC. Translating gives CASSVRETSYEQYF.

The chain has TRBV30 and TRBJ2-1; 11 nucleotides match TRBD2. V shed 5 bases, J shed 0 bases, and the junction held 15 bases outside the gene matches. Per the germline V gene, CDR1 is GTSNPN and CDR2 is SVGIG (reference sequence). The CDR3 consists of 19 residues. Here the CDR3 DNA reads TGTGCCTGGTACGGTCGGGCTAGCGGGGGGCCAAGCTCCTACAATGAGCAGTTCTTC. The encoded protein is CAWYGRASGGPSSYNEQFF.

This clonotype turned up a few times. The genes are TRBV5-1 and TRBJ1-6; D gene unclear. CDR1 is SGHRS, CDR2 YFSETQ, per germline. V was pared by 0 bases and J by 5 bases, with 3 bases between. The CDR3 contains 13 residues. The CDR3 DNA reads TGCGCCAGCAGCTTGGGGGATAATTCACCCCTCCACTTT. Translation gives CASSLGDNSPLHF. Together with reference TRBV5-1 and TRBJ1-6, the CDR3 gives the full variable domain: KAGVTQTPRYLIKTRGQQVTLSCSPISGHRSVSWYQQTPGQGLQFLFEYFSETQRNKGNFPGRFSGRQFSNSRSEMNVSTLELGDSALYLCASSLGDNSPLHFGNGTRLTVT.

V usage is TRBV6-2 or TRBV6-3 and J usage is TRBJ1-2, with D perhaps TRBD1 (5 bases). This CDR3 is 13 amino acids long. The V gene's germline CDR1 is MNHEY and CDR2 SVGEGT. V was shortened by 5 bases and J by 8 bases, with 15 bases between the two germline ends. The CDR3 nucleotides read TGTGCCAGCAGTGTTCAGGGATATGACGGCTACACCTTC. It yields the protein CASSVQGYDGYTF.

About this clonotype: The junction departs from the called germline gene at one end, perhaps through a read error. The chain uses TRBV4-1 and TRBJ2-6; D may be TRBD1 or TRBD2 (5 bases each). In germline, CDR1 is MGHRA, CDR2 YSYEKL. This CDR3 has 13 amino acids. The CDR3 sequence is CASSQAGASVLTF. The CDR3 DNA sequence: TGCGCCAGCAGCCAAGCCGGGGCCAGCGTCCTGACTTTC.

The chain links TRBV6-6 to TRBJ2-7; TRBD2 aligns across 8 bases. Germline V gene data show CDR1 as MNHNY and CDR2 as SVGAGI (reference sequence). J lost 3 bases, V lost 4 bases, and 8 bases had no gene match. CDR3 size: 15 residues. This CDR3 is CASSSPSGTSYEQYF. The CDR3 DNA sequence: TGTGCCAGCAGTTCTCCTTCCGGGACTAGCTACGAGCAGTACTTC.

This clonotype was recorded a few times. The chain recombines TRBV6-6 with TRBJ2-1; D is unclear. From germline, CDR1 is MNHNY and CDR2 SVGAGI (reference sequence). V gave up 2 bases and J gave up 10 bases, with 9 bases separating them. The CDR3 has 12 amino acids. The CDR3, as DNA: TGTGCCAGCAGTTACAGGGAATTAGAGCAGTTCTTC. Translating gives CASSYRELEQFF.

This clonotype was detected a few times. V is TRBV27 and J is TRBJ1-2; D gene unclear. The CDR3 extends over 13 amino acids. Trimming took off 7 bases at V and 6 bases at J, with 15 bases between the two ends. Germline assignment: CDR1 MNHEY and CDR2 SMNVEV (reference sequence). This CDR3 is CASTRRPSDGYTF. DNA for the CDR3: TGTGCCAGCACCAGGCGGCCTTCGGATGGCTACACCTTC.

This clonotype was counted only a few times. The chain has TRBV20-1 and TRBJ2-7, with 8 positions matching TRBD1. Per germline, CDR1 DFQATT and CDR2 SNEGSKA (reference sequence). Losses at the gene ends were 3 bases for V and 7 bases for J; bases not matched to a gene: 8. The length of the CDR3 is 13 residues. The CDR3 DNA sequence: TGCAGTGCTAGCCTGACAGGGGAAAATGAGCAGTACTTC. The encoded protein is CSASLTGENEQYF.

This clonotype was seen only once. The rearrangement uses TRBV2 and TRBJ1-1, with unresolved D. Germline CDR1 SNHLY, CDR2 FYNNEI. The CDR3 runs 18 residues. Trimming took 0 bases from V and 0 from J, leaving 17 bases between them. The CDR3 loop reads CASSEAGGRSLMNTEAFF. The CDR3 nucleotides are TGTGCCAGCAGTGAAGCAGGTGGCAGATCCCTTATGAACACTGAAGCTTTCTTT.

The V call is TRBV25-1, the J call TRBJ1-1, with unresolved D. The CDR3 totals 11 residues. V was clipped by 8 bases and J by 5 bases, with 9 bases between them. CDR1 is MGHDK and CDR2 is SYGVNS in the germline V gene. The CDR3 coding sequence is TGTGCCAGCCTTGTAGGGACTGAAGCTTTCTTT. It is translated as CASLVGTEAFF.

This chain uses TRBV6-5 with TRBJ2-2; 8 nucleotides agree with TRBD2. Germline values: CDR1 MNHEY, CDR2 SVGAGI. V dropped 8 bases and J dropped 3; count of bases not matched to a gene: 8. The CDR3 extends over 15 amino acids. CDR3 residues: CASLRSGRDTGELFF. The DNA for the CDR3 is TGTGCCAGCTTGAGAAGCGGGAGAGACACCGGGGAGCTGTTTTTT.

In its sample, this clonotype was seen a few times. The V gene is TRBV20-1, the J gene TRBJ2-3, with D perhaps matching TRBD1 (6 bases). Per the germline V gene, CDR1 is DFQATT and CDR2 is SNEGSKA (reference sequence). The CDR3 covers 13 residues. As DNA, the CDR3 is TGCAGCGAAGACAGGATCGTCACAGATACGCAGTATTTT. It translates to CSEDRIVTDTQYF.

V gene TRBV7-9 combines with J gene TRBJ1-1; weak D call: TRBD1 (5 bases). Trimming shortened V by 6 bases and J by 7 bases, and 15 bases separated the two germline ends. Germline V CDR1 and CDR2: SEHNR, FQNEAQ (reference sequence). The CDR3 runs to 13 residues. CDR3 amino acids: CASSLSGLGEAFF. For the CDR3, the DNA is TGTGCCAGCAGTCTTTCAGGGTTGGGTGAAGCTTTCTTT.

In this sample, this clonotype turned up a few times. DNA of the CDR3: TGCGCCAGCAGCCAAGAAGGAGGGGAAGCTAATGAAAAACTGTTTTTT. This translates into CASSQEGGEANEKLFF. The chain joins TRBV4-3 to TRBJ1-4, with D possibly matching TRBD1 (5 bases). In germline, CDR1 is LGHNA, CDR2 YSLEER. Trimming shortened V by 0 bases and J by 3 bases, and 11 bases separated the two germline ends. CDR3 length equals 16 residues.

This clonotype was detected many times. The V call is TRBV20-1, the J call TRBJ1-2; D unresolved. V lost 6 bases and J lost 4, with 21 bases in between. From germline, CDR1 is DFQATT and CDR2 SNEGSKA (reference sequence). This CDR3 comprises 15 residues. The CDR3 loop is CSALEEWGRSYGYTF. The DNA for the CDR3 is TGCAGTGCCCTAGAGGAATGGGGTAGGAGCTATGGCTACACCTTC.

The CDR3 coding sequence is TGTGCCAGCAGTTTGAGGGCTGGGCGGCCAGTTTCTAACTATGGCTACACCTTC. The encoded protein is CASSLRAGRPVSNYGYTF. The V call is TRBV7-2, the J call TRBJ1-2; D remains unclear. The CDR3 consists of 18 residues. Trimming stripped 6 bases from V and 0 bases from J, with 23 bases between. Germline assignment: CDR1 SGHTA and CDR2 FQGNSA.